This is a list of T cell receptor beta chains from one sample in a study of cytomegalovirus exposure and HLA in healthy donors. Some clones are missing from TCRdb's copy, which holds only in-frame ones; the method was immunoSEQ multiplex PCR. The table lists under 100,000 clones, under 80% of them singletons. The sample comprised PBMCs. The source of these receptors is a human donor in good health. CDR3s include the opening cysteine and the closing phenylalanine or tryptophan. A D gene is named only where the DNA matches it firmly. A clone size is listed for some rows: how often the clone was seen (once, few, many), or a class if it is expanded.

j_call clone_size v_call d_call cdr3_nt cdr3_aa
TRBJ2-5 NA TRBV9 TRBD2 TGTGCCAGCAGCGTTGGGACTAGAGACCAAGAGACCCAGTACTTC CASSVGTRDQETQYF
TRBJ2-7 NA TRBV7-6 TRBD2 TGTGCCAGCAGCCGGGGGGAGTACTACGAGCAGTACTTC CASSRGEYYEQYF
TRBJ2-7 NA TRBV2 NA TGTGCCAGCCTGGGGACAACCGACTTCATCTACGAGCAGTACTTC CASLGTTDFIYEQYF
TRBJ2-1 NA TRBV6-5 TRBD1 TGTGCCAGCAGCCGGGGACAGGGGAAACATGAGCAGTTCTTC CASSRGQGKHEQFF
TRBJ2-5 NA TRBV5-4 NA TGTGCCAGCAGGGAGATAAGGCAAGAGACCCAGTACTTC CASREIRQETQYF
TRBJ2-1 NA TRBV5-1 NA TGCGCCAGCAGCGGGGGACTCTCGGGGGTATACAATGAGCAGTTCTTC CASSGGLSGVYNEQFF
TRBJ2-1 NA TRBV7-2 TRBD1 TGTGCCAGCAGCTTAGTTTGGACAGGGGGCTTGAATGAGCAGTTCTTC CASSLVWTGGLNEQFF
TRBJ2-3 NA TRBV2 TRBD1 TGTGCCAGCAGGGGACAGGGGACAGATACGCAGTATTTT CASRGQGTDTQYF
TRBJ1-6 NA TRBV6-1 NA TGTGCCAGCAGTGAACGAGATTCACCCCTCCACTTT CASSERDSPLHF
TRBJ2-7 NA TRBV2 TRBD2 TGTGCAAACCGGGGGGGGTCCTACGAGCAGTACTTC CANRGGSYEQYF
TRBJ2-5 NA TRBV14 NA TGTGCCAGCAGCCAAGATCTTGGTAGCCGGGAGACCCAGTACTTC CASSQDLGSRETQYF
TRBJ2-3 NA TRBV7-9 NA TGTGCCAGCACCCGAGCAGATACGCAGTATTTT CASTRADTQYF
TRBJ2-1 NA TRBV5-1 NA TGCGCCAGCAGCTTGGGGGCGGGAACCTACAATGAGCAGTTCTTC CASSLGAGTYNEQFF
TRBJ1-2 NA TRBV25-1 NA TGTGCCAGCAGTGATAACACGGGCTATGGCTACACCTTC CASSDNTGYGYTF
TRBJ2-1 NA TRBV6-4 TRBD1 TGTGCCAGCAGCAAGTTGGGACAGGGTTTTGAGCAGTTCTTC CASSKLGQGFEQFF
TRBJ2-5 NA TRBV7-9 TRBD2 TGTGCCAGTTCCCTAGCGGGGGGCCGAGAGACCCAGTACTTC CASSLAGGRETQYF
TRBJ2-7 NA TRBV30 TRBD1 TGTGCCTGGAGTCGATGGGGGACAGGGAGCGACGAGCAGTACTTC CAWSRWGTGSDEQYF
TRBJ1-2 NA TRBV18 NA TGTGCCAGCTCACCCAGGGCGGAAAACTATGGCTACACCTTC CASSPRAENYGYTF
TRBJ2-2 NA TRBV2 NA TGTGCCAGCAATGTCCGTTTGAACACCGGGGAGCTGTTTTTT CASNVRLNTGELFF
TRBJ1-5 NA TRBV18 NA TGTGCCAGCTCACCGATAGGGGATCAGCCCCAGCATTTT CASSPIGDQPQHF
TRBJ1-1 NA TRBV7-2 TRBD1 TGTGCCAGCAGCACCAGACAGGGAACGAATGAAGCTTTCTTT CASSTRQGTNEAFF
TRBJ1-1 NA TRBV7-2 NA TGTGCCAGCAGCTTGATTTCGGGTGTGAACACTGAAGCTTTCTTT CASSLISGVNTEAFF
TRBJ2-5 NA TRBV4-1 TRBD1 TGCGCCAGCAGCCAAGATCCAGGGGGCTCGGGTGAGACCCAGTACTTC CASSQDPGGSGETQYF
TRBJ1-3 NA TRBV30 NA TGTGCCTGGATACCGAGCTCTGGAAACACCATATATTTT CAWIPSSGNTIYF
TRBJ2-7 NA TRBV7-2 NA TGTGCCAGCAGCCCGAGTAGCGGCTCCTACGAGCAGTACTTC CASSPSSGSYEQYF
TRBJ1-1 NA TRBV5-1 NA TGCGCCAGCAGCTTGGTGGAGAGTGAAGCTTTCTTT CASSLVESEAFF
TRBJ2-5 NA TRBV11-2 NA TGTGCCAGCAGCTTAGGGGGCGACCCTCGGACCCCCGGTGACTTC CASSLGGDPRTPGDF
TRBJ2-3 NA TRBV6-6 TRBD1 TGTGCCGGACACAGGGGTGGGACAGATACGCAGTATTTT CAGHRGGTDTQYF
TRBJ2-7 NA TRBV7-9 TRBD2 TGTGCCAGCATCAAAGCGGCTAGCGGGGGCGAGCAGTACTTC CASIKAASGGEQYF
TRBJ2-3 once TRBV9 TRBD2 TGTGCCAGCAGCGTAAGAGGCGGGGGGGCCCCAGATACGCAGTATTTT CASSVRGGGAPDTQYF
TRBJ2-7 few TRBV6-6 TRBD1 TGTGCCAGCACCTGGGACAGGGGCTACGAGCAGTACTTC CASTWDRGYEQYF
TRBJ2-5 NA TRBV12-5 TRBD1 TGTGCTAGTGGTTTGGTCATCTCCACAGGGGCCCAAGAGACCCAGTACTTC CASGLVISTGAQETQYF
TRBJ2-1 NA TRBV19 TRBD2 TGTGCCAGTACCACCCCCGGACTAGCTGGCAATGAGCAGTTCTTC CASTTPGLAGNEQFF
TRBJ2-1 NA TRBV10-1 NA TGCGCCCGCGTGGCGGAGACAGCCTACAATGAGCAGTTCTTC CARVAETAYNEQFF
TRBJ1-1 NA TRBV4-2 NA TGTGCCAGCAGCCAAGAGGCTTCGGGTCAGCAGGGTGAAGCTTTCTTT CASSQEASGQQGEAFF
TRBJ1-1 NA TRBV30 NA TGTGCCTGGAGTGTATTGCGCCTCACTGAAGCTTTCTTT CAWSVLRLTEAFF
TRBJ2-7 NA TRBV19 NA TGTGCCAGTAGCGCGGGGTACGAGCAGTACTTC CASSAGYEQYF
TRBJ2-2 NA TRBV4-1 TRBD2 TGCGCCAGCAGCCGAACTCCGGGACTAGCTGTCAACACCGGGGAGCTGTTTTTT CASSRTPGLAVNTGELFF